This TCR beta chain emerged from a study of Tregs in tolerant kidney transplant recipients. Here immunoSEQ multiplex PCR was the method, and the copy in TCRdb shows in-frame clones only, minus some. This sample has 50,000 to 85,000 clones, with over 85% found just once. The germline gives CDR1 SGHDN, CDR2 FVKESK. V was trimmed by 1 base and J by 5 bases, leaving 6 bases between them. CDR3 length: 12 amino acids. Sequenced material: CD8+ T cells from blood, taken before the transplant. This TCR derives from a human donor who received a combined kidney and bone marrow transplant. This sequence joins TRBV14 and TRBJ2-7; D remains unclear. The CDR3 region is CASSQAFDEQYF. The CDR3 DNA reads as TGTGCCAGCAGCCAAGCTTTCGACGAGCAGTACTTC.